The 31 T cell receptor beta chains listed next were all sequenced from one sample in a study of Ad26.COV2.S vaccination and SARS-CoV-2 variants. Treatment reported: 15 to 20 received Ad26.COV2.S at low or high dose, single or two shots; several received placebo; per-sample allocation not given. Day 63 following the first vaccine or placebo injection was when the samples were taken. Sequencing used immunoSEQ multiplex PCR; TCRdb keeps in-frame clones, though not all of them. This table has 300,000 to 400,000 clones, 70% to 90% appearing once. The starting material was peripheral blood, obtained in a trial of Ad26.COV2.S vaccine versus placebo. Receptors were obtained from a person aged 18 to 59 who received the Ad26.COV2.S COVID-19 vaccine or a placebo.

V usage is TRBV4-1 and J usage is TRBJ2-7, with D tentatively TRBD1 or TRBD2 (5 bases each). The CDR3 length is 16 residues. Per the germline V gene, CDR1 is MGHRA and CDR2 is YSYEKL. V dropped 0 bases and J dropped 3 bases, with 15 bases sitting between them. CDR3 loop: CASSQDNGTPHYEQYF. For the CDR3, the DNA is TGCGCCAGCAGCCAAGATAACGGGACCCCACACTACGAGCAGTACTTC.

The rearrangement uses TRBV7-9 and TRBJ2-6; D possibly corresponds to TRBD2 (6 bases). The CDR3 has 15 amino acids. Germline lookup yields CDR1 SEHNR and CDR2 FQNEAQ (reference sequence). V was shortened by 5 bases and J by 4 bases, with 12 bases between the two germline ends. CDR3 region: CASSPGSGGANVLTF. The CDR3, as DNA: TGTGCCAGCAGCCCCGGGAGTGGAGGGGCCAACGTCCTGACTTTC.

The chain recombines TRBV11-2 with TRBJ2-1, with D maybe TRBD2 (6 bases). CDR1 SGHAT and CDR2 FQNNGV come from the germline V gene. V was cut by 0 bases and J by 9 bases, with 12 bases left in between. This CDR3 has 14 amino acids. CDR3 DNA: TGTGCCAGCAGCTTAGATCCCACTAGCACTGAGCAGTTCTTC. It encodes CASSLDPTSTEQFF.

The chain carries TRBV7-9 and TRBJ1-4; possibly TRBD1 for D (5 bases). Germline V gene data show CDR1 as SEHNR and CDR2 as FQNEAQ (reference sequence). The CDR3 has 15 residues. Trimming took off 5 bases at V and 7 bases at J, with 17 bases between the two ends. The CDR3 DNA sequence: TGTGCCAGCAGCCCCCAGGGTTTAGAAACTGAAAAACTGTTTTTT. As protein: CASSPQGLETEKLFF.

The J gene is TRBJ2-7, the V gene TRBV19, with 8 bases that match TRBD1. The trim removed 11 bases at V and 0 bases at J, leaving 6 bases unmatched. Per the germline V gene, CDR1 is LNHDA and CDR2 is SQIVND (reference sequence). CDR3 length: 13 residues. The CDR3 coding sequence is TGTGCCTGTACAGACAGGGGCTCCTACGAGCAGTACTTC. It yields the protein CACTDRGSYEQYF.

This chain connects TRBV2 to TRBJ1-5, with TRBD1 matching 7 bases. The length of the CDR3 is 15 residues. Germline CDR1 and CDR2: SNHLY and FYNNEI. The ends lost 8 bases at V and 4 bases at J; junction bases unmatched: 11. Here the CDR3 reads CASYPQGGGNQPQHF. Written as DNA, the CDR3 is TGTGCCAGCTATCCTCAGGGGGGCGGGAATCAGCCCCAGCATTTT.

J is TRBJ1-2 and V is TRBV5-1; D is undetermined. The CDR3 is 11 residues long. V was pared by 3 bases and J by 6 bases, with 6 bases between. Germline V gives CDR1 SGHRS, CDR2 YFSETQ. CDR3 amino acids: CASSSPDGYTF. Written as DNA, the CDR3 is TGCGCCAGCAGCTCGCCGGATGGCTACACCTTC.

The chain recombines TRBV6-5 with TRBJ1-4; tentative D call: TRBD1 (5 bases). Germline CDR1 is MNHEY and CDR2 is SVGAGI. Deletions cut 5 bases from V and 3 bases from J, with 13 bases between. There are 15 residues in the CDR3. The CDR3 protein is CASSPYRSSNEKLFF. In nucleotides, the CDR3 is TGTGCCAGCAGTCCCTACAGGTCTTCTAATGAAAAACTGTTTTTT.

V usage is TRBV5-1 and J usage is TRBJ1-4; 8 nucleotides match TRBD1. The V and J ends lost 4 bases and 7 bases, in that order; junction bases with no gene match: 6. The CDR3 is 14 residues long. The germline CDR1 and CDR2 sequences are SGHRS and YFSETQ. For the CDR3, the DNA is TGCGCCAGCAGCCCGACAGGGGCCGGTGAAAAACTGTTTTTT. Its protein is CASSPTGAGEKLFF.

This clone was seen a single time. The chain combines TRBV7-2 with TRBJ2-7; 8 positions agree with TRBD1. Germline values: CDR1 SGHTA, CDR2 FQGNSA. This CDR3 spans 12 amino acids. V dropped 6 bases and J dropped 2; count of bases not matched to a gene: 0. CDR3: CASRDRAYEQYF. As DNA, the CDR3 is TGTGCCAGCAGGGACAGGGCCTACGAGCAGTACTTC.

This clone was detected a few times. The genes are TRBV25-1 and TRBJ1-4; no definite D call. The ends were cut back, 1 base at V and 8 bases at J, with 14 bases in the middle. This CDR3 region has 15 residues. Germline CDR1 and CDR2: MGHDK and SYGVNS. The CDR3 region is CASSEWADGNEKLFF. In DNA, the CDR3 is TGTGCCAGCAGTGAATGGGCGGACGGAAACGAAAAACTGTTTTTT. Combining the CDR3 with reference TRBV25-1 and TRBJ1-4 gives the whole variable domain EADIYQTPRYLVIGTGKKITLECSQTMGHDKMYWYQQDPGMELHLIHYSYGVNSTEKGDLSSESTVSRIRTEHFPLTLESARPSHTSQYLCASSEWADGNEKLFFGSGTQLSVL.

This clone has just one count. The V and J genes are TRBV4-1 and TRBJ2-7; the match to TRBD1 covers 9 bases. CDR1 MGHRA and CDR2 YSYEKL come from the germline V gene. V lost 3 bases to trimming and J lost 3 bases; unmatched junction nucleotides: 6. This CDR3 has 15 residues. This chain's CDR3 is CASSQGTGNLYEQYF. As DNA, the CDR3 is TGCGCCAGCAGCCAGGGGACAGGGAATCTCTACGAGCAGTACTTC.

By frequency in the sample, this clone is medium-sized. V gene TRBV24-1 combines with J gene TRBJ2-3; 11 bases are shared with TRBD2. This CDR3 is 18 amino acids long. CDR1 is KGHDR and CDR2 is SFDVKD in the germline V gene. Unmatched junction bases numbered 13, after V lost 4 bases and J lost 5 bases. CDR3 bases: TGTGCCACCAGTGACTGGGGACTAGCGGAAATAGGGATAGATACGCAGTATTTT. It translates to CATSDWGLAEIGIDTQYF.

This chain connects TRBV9 to TRBJ2-7; TRBD2 matches 16 bases. The CDR3 is made up of 18 amino acids. Germline CDR1 and CDR2: SGDLS and YYNGEE. V gave up 2 bases and J gave up 2 bases; unmatched junction bases: 7. CDR3 nucleotides: TGTGCCAGCAGCGTCGGGACTAGCGGGAGGGAGATAACCTACGAGCAGTACTTC. Its translation: CASSVGTSGREITYEQYF.

V and J are TRBV28 and TRBJ2-1; 10 bases map to TRBD2. The germline CDR1 and CDR2 sequences are MDHEN and SYDVKM. The CDR3 is made up of 17 amino acids. V gave up 4 bases and J gave up 8 bases; unmatched junction bases: 14. For the CDR3, the DNA is TGTGCCAGCAGTTCGCCCCGGACTAGCGGTAGAGGGGATGAGCAGTTCTTC. Its protein product is CASSSPRTSGRGDEQFF. Complete variable domain (other parts from reference TRBV28 and TRBJ2-1): DVKVTQSSRYLVKRTGEKVFLECVQDMDHENMFWYRQDPGLGLRLIYFSYDVKMKEKGDIPEGYSVSREKKERFSLILESASTNQTSMYLCASSSPRTSGRGDEQFFGPGTRLTVL.

V and J are TRBV4-3 and TRBJ1-2, with D hard to call. V was clipped by 0 bases and J by 4 bases, with 9 bases between them. The CDR3 extends over 14 amino acids. Germline V lookup: CDR1 LGHNA, CDR2 YSLEER. Here the CDR3 DNA reads TGCGCCAGCAGCCAAGAAAGGAACTCCTATGGCTACACCTTC. Protein sequence: CASSQERNSYGYTF.

The rearrangement links TRBV5-4 to TRBJ1-1; possibly TRBD1 for D (5 bases). This CDR3 region has 15 residues. Trimming took off 3 bases at V and 3 bases at J, with 15 bases between the two ends. Germline CDR1 reads SGHNT; CDR2 reads YYREEE (reference sequence). The CDR3 here is CASSWDAGRDTEAFF. CDR3 coding DNA: TGTGCCAGCAGCTGGGACGCCGGGCGGGACACTGAAGCTTTCTTT.

The J gene is TRBJ2-5, the V gene TRBV4-3; D not certain. The V gene lost 0 bases and the J gene lost 2 bases, with 10 bases spanning the gap. Germline CDR1 and CDR2: LGHNA and YSLEER. The CDR3 is 15 residues long. The DNA of the CDR3 is TGCGCCAGCAGCCAAGATAGGGCGCGTCAAGAGACCCAGTACTTC. Its translation: CASSQDRARQETQYF.

As to this clone: Just one base apart from a much larger clone, this may be a read error. V gene TRBV5-4 combines with J gene TRBJ2-2; perhaps TRBD1 as D (5 bases). CDR3 length: 14 amino acids. V lost 4 bases to trimming and J lost 1 base, with 8 bases between them. CDR1 and CDR2 (germline): SGHNT, YYREEE (reference sequence). The CDR3 DNA reads as TGTGCCAGCAGCCCCCAGGGGAACACCGGGGAGCTGTTTTTT. It encodes CASSPQGNTGELFF.

This CDR3 reads CASSLRWGSNSPLHF. CDR3 in DNA: TGCGCCAGCAGCCTTAGGTGGGGGTCTAATTCACCCCTCCACTTT. The chain has TRBV4-3 and TRBJ1-6; possible D gene TRBD1, 5 bases. This CDR3 spans 15 amino acids. Per the germline V gene, CDR1 is LGHNA and CDR2 is YSLEER. V was clipped by 4 bases and J by 6 bases, with 13 bases between them.

This sequence joins TRBV10-2 and TRBJ1-6; D remains unclear. CDR3 length: 14 residues. The V end lost 4 bases, the J end lost 5 bases, and 9 bases lay between the germline ends. Germline V gives CDR1 WSHSY, CDR2 SAAADI. CDR3 nucleotides: TGCGCCAGCAGTGCCCAGGAGAATAATTCACCCCTCCACTTT. It is translated as CASSAQENNSPLHF.

The V gene is TRBV30, the J gene TRBJ2-3; D gene ambiguous. V was trimmed by 4 bases and J by 0 bases, leaving 5 bases between them. The CDR3 consists of 12 residues. The germline V gene encodes CDR1 GTSNPN and CDR2 SVGIG (reference sequence). The CDR3 DNA sequence: TGTGCCTGGATTGAGAGCACAGATACGCAGTATTTT. Amino acids: CAWIESTDTQYF. Supplemented by reference TRBV30 and TRBJ2-3, the full variable domain reads SQTIHQWPATLVQPVGSPLSLECTVEGTSNPNLYWYRQAAGRGLQLLFYSVGIGQISSEVPQNLSASRPQDRQFILSSKKLLLSDSGFYLCAWIESTDTQYFGPGTRLTVL.

CDR3 DNA: TGTGCCAGCAGCTTGGCCTTGGCAATTCGAGGGAATGAGCAGTTCTTC. This sequence encodes CASSLALAIRGNEQFF. The rearrangement links TRBV5-6 to TRBJ2-1; tentatively, D is TRBD2 (5 bases). Trimming took 0 bases from V and 7 from J, leaving 17 bases between them. This CDR3 has 16 amino acids. Germline assignment: CDR1 SGHDT and CDR2 YYEEEE.

The V gene is TRBV7-2, the J gene TRBJ1-1, with D possibly being TRBD1 (5 bases). Germline CDR1 SGHTA, CDR2 FQGNSA. The CDR3 has 14 residues. Trimming removed 5 bases at V and 7 bases at J, with 17 bases between. This CDR3 reads CASSRGGGGGEAFF. The CDR3 DNA sequence: TGTGCCAGCAGCAGAGGTGGGGGAGGAGGTGAAGCTTTCTTT. Looking up the rest from reference TRBV7-2 and TRBJ1-1 gives the full variable domain: GAGVSQSPSNKVTEKGKDVELRCDPISGHTALYWYRQSLGQGLEFLIYFQGNSAPDKSGLPSDRFSAERTGGSVSTLTIQRTQQEDSAVYLCASSRGGGGGEAFFGQGTRLTVV.

As regards this clone: One end of the junction does not line up with germline, which may come from a read error. The chain joins TRBV2 to TRBJ2-7, with TRBD2 identical over 8 bases. The CDR3 runs 16 residues. In germline, CDR1 is SNHLY, CDR2 FYNNEI. For the CDR3, the DNA is TGTGCCAGCGCAGCCAACAGCGGGGGTTCCTCCTACGGGCAGTACTTC. Encoded protein: CASAANSGGSSYGQYF.

The chain couples TRBV29-1 to TRBJ2-3, with TRBD2 identical over 10 bases. Germline CDR1 reads SQVTM; CDR2 reads ANQGSEA. This CDR3 region has 15 residues. With V trimmed by 0 bases and J by 9 bases, 9 bases remained unmatched. The CDR3 region is CSVEDQAGGRRTQYF. The CDR3 nucleotides are TGCAGCGTTGAAGATCAAGCGGGGGGGCGACGGACGCAGTATTTT.

The chain joins TRBV6-5 to TRBJ1-2, with 10 bases fitting TRBD1. Germline V gene lookup returns CDR1 MNHEY and CDR2 SVGAGI. Trimming cost V 5 bases and J 3 bases; bases outside gene matches: 6. This CDR3 contains 15 residues. CDR3: CASSTGQGKDYGYTF. In DNA form, the CDR3 reads TGTGCCAGCAGTACGGGACAGGGGAAGGACTATGGCTACACCTTC.

The V and J genes are TRBV28 and TRBJ1-5; no reliable D call. The CDR3 runs to 14 residues. CDR1 is MDHEN, CDR2 SYDVKM, per germline. Trimming took off 7 bases at V and 0 bases at J, with 10 bases between the two ends. CDR3 in amino acids: CASTSMISNQPQHF. For the CDR3, the DNA is TGTGCCAGCACGTCCATGATTAGCAATCAGCCCCAGCATTTT.

V and J are TRBV5-1 and TRBJ2-3; 9 bases are shared with TRBD2. The germline V gene has CDR1 SGHRS and CDR2 YFSETQ. This CDR3 spans 16 amino acids. V dropped 5 bases and J dropped 5; count of bases not matched to a gene: 12. CDR3 DNA sequence: TGCGCCAGCAGGCCACCACCTAGCGGGGTCGGAGATACGCAGTATTTT. Amino acid sequence: CASRPPPSGVGDTQYF.

The chain combines TRBV24-1 with TRBJ2-1, with 7 positions matching TRBD1. Germline V lookup: CDR1 KGHDR, CDR2 SFDVKD. CDR3 size: 15 residues. The V gene end was trimmed by 4 bases and the J gene end by 4 bases; junction bases not matched to a gene: 6. The CDR3 DNA sequence: TGTGCCACCAGTGACTCCGGGACAGCGTACAATGAGCAGTTCTTC. Translated, it gives CATSDSGTAYNEQFF.

This clone is a singleton in its sample. The chain uses TRBV7-2 and TRBJ2-1; 8 bases are a match to TRBD2. V trimming: 4 bases; J trimming: 14 bases; junction bases outside the gene matches: 7. CDR3 length: 12 amino acids. Germline V CDR1 and CDR2: SGHTA, FQGNSA. CDR3 protein: CASSYPRGAKFF. The CDR3, as DNA: TGTGCCAGCAGCTACCCGCGGGGGGCCAAGTTCTTC. Drawing the rest from reference TRBV7-2 and TRBJ2-1, the complete variable domain is GAGVSQSPSNKVTEKGKDVELRCDPISGHTALYWYRQSLGQGLEFLIYFQGNSAPDKSGLPSDRFSAERTGGSVSTLTIQRTQQEDSAVYLCASSYPRGAKFFGPGTRLTVL.